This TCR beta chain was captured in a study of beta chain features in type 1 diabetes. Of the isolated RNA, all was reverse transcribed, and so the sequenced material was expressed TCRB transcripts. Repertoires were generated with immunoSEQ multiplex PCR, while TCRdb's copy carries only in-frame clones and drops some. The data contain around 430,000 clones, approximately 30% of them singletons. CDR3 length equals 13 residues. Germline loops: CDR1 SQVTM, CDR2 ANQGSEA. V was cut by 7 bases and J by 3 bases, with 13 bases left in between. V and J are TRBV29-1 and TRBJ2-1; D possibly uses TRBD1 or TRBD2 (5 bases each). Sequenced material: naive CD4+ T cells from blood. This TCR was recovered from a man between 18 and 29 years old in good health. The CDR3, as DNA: TGCAGCGGCGGTGGGGGATTCTACAATGAGCAGTTCTTC. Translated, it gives CSGGGGFYNEQFF.